This T cell receptor beta chain was captured in a study of blood T cell repertoires in COVID-19. Looking at the study overall: Sites across the United States, Italy and Spain contributed samples from acute and convalescent COVID-19.

V was clipped by 3 bases and J by 0 bases, with 15 bases between them. The CDR3 totals 16 residues. Germline CDR1 SNHLY, CDR2 FYNNEI. Authors' processing steps: For nucleated cells, counts were estimated from reference gene primer amplification. The assay was immunoSEQ multiplex PCR, and TCRdb's table has in-frame clones only and misses some. V and J calls and clone size are given by that table; D and trimming were obtained from the DNA. This table holds over 200,000 clones, approximately 83% found once. The clonotype comes from a woman aged 50 to 65 who had recovered from COVID-19. This chain connects TRBV2 to TRBJ2-7, with D possibly TRBD2 on 7 matching bases. Sequencing was done on a sample of PBMCs or T cells enriched from blood (not recorded which). The CDR3 coding sequence is TGTGCCAGCAGTGATCGGGGGGCCCTAAGCTCCTACGAGCAGTACTTC. It yields the protein CASSDRGALSSYEQYF.